The T cell receptor beta chain under discussion was sequenced for a study of T cells in localized non-small cell lung cancer. Sequenced by immunoSEQ multiplex PCR; TCRdb stores in-frame clones only, minus some. The sample holds about 2,600 clones, roughly 27% seen once. On this clone itself: Its antigen is as yet unknown.

Trimming took off 4 bases at V and 8 bases at J, with 9 bases between the two ends. The CDR3 sequence is 12 residues long. Germline loops: CDR1 LNHDA, CDR2 SQIVND (reference sequence). General observations from the study: Elevated circulating T cell density in blood was associated with longer overall survival. Adjacent lung was found to contain a median about 50 of the top 100 tumor clones.

Material: normal lung tissue next to the tumor, obtained before any cancer treatment. This receptor was identified in a man aged 40 to 75 with stage II lung adenocarcinoma. The chain has TRBV19 and TRBJ1-5; D not certain. In DNA form, the CDR3 reads TGTGCCAGTAGTAAGACTCTGGAGCCCCAGCATTTT. Translating gives CASSKTLEPQHF. The full variable domain, completed using reference TRBV19 and TRBJ1-5, is DGGITQSPKYLFRKEGQNVTLSCEQNLNHDAMYWYRQDPGQGLRLIYYSQIVNDFQKGDIAEGYSVSREKKESFPLTVTSAQKNPTAFYLCASSKTLEPQHFGDGTRLSIL.